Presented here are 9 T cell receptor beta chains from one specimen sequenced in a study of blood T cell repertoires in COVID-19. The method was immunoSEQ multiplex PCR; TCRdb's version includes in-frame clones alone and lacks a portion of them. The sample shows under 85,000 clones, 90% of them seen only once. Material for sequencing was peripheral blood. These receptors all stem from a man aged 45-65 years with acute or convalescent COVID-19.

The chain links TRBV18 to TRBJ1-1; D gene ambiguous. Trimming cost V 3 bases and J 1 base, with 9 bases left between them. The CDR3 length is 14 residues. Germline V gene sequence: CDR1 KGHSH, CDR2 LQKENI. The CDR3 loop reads CASSPGRKNTEAFF. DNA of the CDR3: TGTGCCAGCTCACCGGGCAGGAAGAACACTGAAGCTTTCTTT.

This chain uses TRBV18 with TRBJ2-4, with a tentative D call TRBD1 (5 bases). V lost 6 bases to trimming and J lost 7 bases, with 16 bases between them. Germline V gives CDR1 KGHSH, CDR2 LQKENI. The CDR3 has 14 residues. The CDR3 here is CASSLSAGNNIQYF. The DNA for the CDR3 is TGTGCCAGCTCCCTCTCCGCAGGGAACAACATTCAGTACTTC.

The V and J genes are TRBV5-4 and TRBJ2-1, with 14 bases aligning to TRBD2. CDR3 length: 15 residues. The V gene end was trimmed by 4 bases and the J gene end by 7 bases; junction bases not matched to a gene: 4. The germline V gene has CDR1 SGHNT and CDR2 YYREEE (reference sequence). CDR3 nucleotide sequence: TGTGCCAGCAGCCCGGGACTAGCGGGAGTAAATGAGCAGTTCTTC. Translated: CASSPGLAGVNEQFF.

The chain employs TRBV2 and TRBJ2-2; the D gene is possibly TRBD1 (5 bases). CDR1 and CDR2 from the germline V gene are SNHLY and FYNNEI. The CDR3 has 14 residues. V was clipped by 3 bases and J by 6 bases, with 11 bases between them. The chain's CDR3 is CASSDAQGAGELFF. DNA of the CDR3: TGTGCCAGCAGTGATGCCCAGGGCGCCGGGGAGCTGTTTTTT. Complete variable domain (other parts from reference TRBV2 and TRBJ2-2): EPEVTQTPSHQVTQMGQEVILRCVPISNHLYFYWYRQILGQKVEFLVSFYNNEISEKSEIFDDQFSVERPDGSNFTLKIRSTKLEDSAMYFCASSDAQGAGELFFGEGSRLTVL.

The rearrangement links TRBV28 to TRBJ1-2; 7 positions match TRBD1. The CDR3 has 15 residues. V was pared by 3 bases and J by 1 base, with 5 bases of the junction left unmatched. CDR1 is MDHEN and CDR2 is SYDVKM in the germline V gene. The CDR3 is CASSFFGTVNYGYTF. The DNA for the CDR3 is TGTGCCAGCAGTTTTTTTGGGACAGTTAACTATGGCTACACCTTC.

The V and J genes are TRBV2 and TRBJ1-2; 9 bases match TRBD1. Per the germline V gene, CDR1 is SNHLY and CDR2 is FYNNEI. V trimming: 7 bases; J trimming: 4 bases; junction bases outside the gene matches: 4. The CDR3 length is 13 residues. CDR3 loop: CASTQQGAYGYTF. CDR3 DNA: TGTGCCAGCACTCAACAGGGGGCCTATGGCTACACCTTC.

Written as DNA, the CDR3 is TGTGCCATCAACACAGGGGGAGGCTACGAGCAGTACTTC. Translating gives CAINTGGGYEQYF. This chain joins TRBV10-3 and TRBJ2-7; TRBD1 matches 8 bases. The CDR3 consists of 13 residues. The germline CDR1 and CDR2 sequences are ENHRY and SYGVKD. Trimming cost V 7 bases and J 3 bases; bases outside gene matches: 5.

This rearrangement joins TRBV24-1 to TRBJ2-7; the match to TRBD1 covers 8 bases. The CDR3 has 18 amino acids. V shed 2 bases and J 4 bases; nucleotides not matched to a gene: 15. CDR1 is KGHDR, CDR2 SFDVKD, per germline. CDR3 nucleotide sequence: TGTGCCACCAGTGATTCAACGGCACCGACAGGGGCTTTGTACGAGCAGTACTTC. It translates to CATSDSTAPTGALYEQYF.

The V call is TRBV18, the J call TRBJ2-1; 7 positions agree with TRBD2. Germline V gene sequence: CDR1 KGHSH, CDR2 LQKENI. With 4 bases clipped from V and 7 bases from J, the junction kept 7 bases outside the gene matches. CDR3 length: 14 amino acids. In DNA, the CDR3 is TGTGCCAGCTCACGAGACAGACTAGCAAATGAGCAGTTCTTC. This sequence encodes CASSRDRLANEQFF.